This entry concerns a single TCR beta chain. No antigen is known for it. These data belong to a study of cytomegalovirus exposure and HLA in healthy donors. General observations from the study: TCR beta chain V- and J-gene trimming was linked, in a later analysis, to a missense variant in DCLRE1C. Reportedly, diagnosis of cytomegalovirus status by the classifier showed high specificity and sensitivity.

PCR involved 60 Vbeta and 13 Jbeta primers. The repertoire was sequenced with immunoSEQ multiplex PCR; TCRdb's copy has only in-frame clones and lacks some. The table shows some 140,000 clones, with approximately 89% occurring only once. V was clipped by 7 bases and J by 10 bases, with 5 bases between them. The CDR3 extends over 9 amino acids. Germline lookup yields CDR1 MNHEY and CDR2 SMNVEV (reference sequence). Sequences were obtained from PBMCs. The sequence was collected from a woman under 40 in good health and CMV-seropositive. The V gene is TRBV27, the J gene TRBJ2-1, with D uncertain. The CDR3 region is CASNIEQFF. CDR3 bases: TGTGCCAGCAATATAGAGCAGTTCTTC.